This entry lists 14 T cell receptor beta chains sequenced from one sample in a study of prognosis after radiotherapy for stage I lung cancer listed by TCRdb under 2021. Sequencing was carried out with an Illumina HiSeq 3000. The TCR beta CDR3 region was amplified from genomic DNA by two rounds of multiplex PCR. In the first round of PCR, primers specific to each TRBV and TRBJ gene were used, and the primer sequences are filed in Chinese patent CN105087789A. TCRdb handled the public reads itself, with Q25 trimming in fastp and clone calling in MiXCR, and kept productive beta chains. Every entry covers one CDR3 protein and lists the most common genes and DNA from its rows. This sample gives 15,000 to 20,000 distinct CDR3 sequences in total; roughly 30% of them show up just once. The top ten constitute about 20% of the sample. Here the sequenced sample was PBMCs, taken before or after stereotactic body radiation therapy (not recorded which). The receptors were sampled from a donor over 45 with non-small cell lung cancer.

This clonotype was counted ten times or more. The chain joins TRBV3-1 to TRBJ2-2, with TRBD2 matching over 10 bases. This CDR3 comprises 15 residues. V gave up 6 bases and J gave up 7 bases; unmatched junction bases: 8. Germline V gene sequence: CDR1 LGHDT, CDR2 YNNKEL (reference sequence). CDR3 nucleotide sequence: TGTGCCAGCAGAACCGGGACTAGCGTCGGCGGGGAGCTGTTTTTT. Translation gives CASRTGTSVGGELFF. The full variable domain, its missing parts supplied by reference TRBV3-1 and TRBJ2-2, is DTAVSQTPKYLVTQMGNDKSIKCEQNLGHDTMYWYKQDSKKFLKIMFSYNNKELIINETVPNRFSPKSPDKAHLNLHINSLELGDSAVYFCASRTGTSVGGELFFGEGSRLTVL.

On this clonotype: This may be a read error, as it is one base from a much larger clone. The chain joins TRBV6-1 to TRBJ1-1; perhaps TRBD1 as D (6 bases). This CDR3 contains 14 residues. CDR1 MNHNS and CDR2 SASEGT come from the germline V gene. In DNA, the CDR3 is TGTGCCAGCAGTCGGACAGCCCTGAACACTGAACCTTTCTTT. It is translated as CASSRTALNTEPFF.

At least ten counts were recorded for this clonotype. The V and J genes are TRBV7-9 and TRBJ1-2, with D perhaps TRBD1 (6 bases). CDR3 length equals 14 residues. Trimming left V 0 bases short and J 7 bases short, with 12 bases between. CDR1 is SEHNR and CDR2 is FQNEAQ in the germline V gene (reference sequence). DNA for the CDR3: TGTGCCAGCAGCTTAGCCTCAGGGGCCCGTGGCTACACCTTC. This encodes CASSLASGARGYTF.

This clonotype showed up many times. The genes are TRBV20-1 and TRBJ1-2; 7 bases fit TRBD1. The V gene's germline CDR1 is DFQATT and CDR2 SNEGSKA (reference sequence). The CDR3 has 13 amino acids. V shed 4 bases and J 4 bases; nucleotides not matched to a gene: 6. The CDR3 DNA sequence: TGCAGTGCTATAAGGGGGCAGGGCTATGGCTACACCTTC. Translating it yields CSAIRGQGYGYTF.

This clonotype has a handful of counts. This may be a read error: a much more frequent sequence differs by one nucleotide. CDR3 nucleotide sequence: TGTGCCATCAGTGGTACGGGAAGCACTGAAGCTTTCTTT. It yields the protein CAISGTGSTEAFF. This chain uses TRBV10-3 with TRBJ1-1; the D is unclear. This CDR3 comprises 13 residues. Trimming removed 4 bases at V and 4 bases at J, with 10 bases between. Germline assignment: CDR1 ENHRY and CDR2 SYGVKD.

This clonotype has ten or more counts. This sequence joins TRBV5-1 and TRBJ1-1; TRBD1 might be the D (6 bases). The V gene lost 3 bases and the J gene lost 1 base, with 13 bases spanning the gap. The germline CDR1 and CDR2 sequences are SGHRS and YFSETQ. CDR3 size: 15 residues. CDR3 bases: TGCGCCAGCAGCTGGGATCCGGGGGCGAACACTGAAGCTTTCTTT. It is translated as CASSWDPGANTEAFF.

This clonotype came up many times. The V and J genes are TRBV6-5 and TRBJ2-3; a weak D match, TRBD2 (5 bases). The CDR3 extends over 14 amino acids. V gave up 4 bases and J gave up 5 bases, with 13 bases separating them. The germline CDR1 and CDR2 sequences are MNHEY and SVGAGI. CDR3 in amino acids: CASSLVGVVDTQYF. The CDR3 coding sequence is TGTGCCAGCAGTTTGGTGGGAGTTGTAGATACGCAGTATTTT.

This clonotype showed up many times. The rearrangement uses TRBV5-1 and TRBJ2-1; the match to TRBD2 covers 10 bases. The germline V gene encodes CDR1 SGHRS and CDR2 YFSETQ. This CDR3 comprises 17 residues. Losses at the gene ends were 2 bases for V and 9 bases for J; bases not matched to a gene: 14. The CDR3 loop reads CASSFGRRSGRAFEQFF. In nucleotides, the CDR3 is TGCGCCAGCAGCTTTGGTAGGAGGAGCGGGAGGGCCTTTGAGCAGTTCTTC.

This clonotype was recorded at least ten times. The V and J genes are TRBV2 and TRBJ2-1; maybe TRBD2 (5 bases). Germline V gene sequence: CDR1 SNHLY, CDR2 FYNNEI. The CDR3 extends over 13 amino acids. V dropped 7 bases and J dropped 3 bases, with 10 bases sitting between them. CDR3 DNA sequence: TGTGCCAGCATTCCAGCGGACTACAATGAGCAGTTCTTC. Translation: CASIPADYNEQFF.

A note on this clonotype: This is likely a read error, given that the CDR3 carries no conserved phenylalanine or tryptophan at its end. The CDR3 nucleotides are TGTGCCAGCAGAAATTCGGGGGAGTGGGGTGAGACCCAGTACTTA. Translating gives CASRNSGEWGETQYL. The chain is built from TRBV7-2 and TRBJ2-5; tentatively, D is TRBD2 (6 bases). V was trimmed by 6 bases and J by 5 bases, leaving 19 bases between them. The CDR3 spans 15 residues. Per germline, CDR1 SGHTA and CDR2 FQGNSA.

This clonotype is medium-sized (0.01 to 0.1%) in the sample. The CDR3 region is CASSYPGQGLTDTQYF. The CDR3 DNA follows: TGTGCCAGCAGTTATCCGGGGCAGGGGCTCACAGATACGCAGTATTTT. V is TRBV6-5 and J is TRBJ2-3, with D tentatively TRBD1 (6 bases). Trimming removed 3 bases from V and 2 bases from J, with 15 bases in between. The CDR3 runs to 16 residues. Germline-derived CDR1 and CDR2 are MNHEY and SVGAGI.

With regard to this clonotype: At one end the junction does not follow the germline gene, possibly because of a read error. The V call is TRBV9, the J call TRBJ1-1; perhaps TRBD1 as D (5 bases). Germline V lookup: CDR1 SGDLS, CDR2 YYNGEE. This CDR3 is built from 13 residues. CDR3 region: CASNPGRTTEDFF. CDR3 nucleotides: TGTGCCAGCAATCCAGGGCGGACCACTGAAGATTTCTTT.

In the case of this clonotype: One end of the junction is discordant with germline, which a read error may explain. The chain combines TRBV7-2 with TRBJ2-3; tentatively, D is TRBD1 or TRBD2 (5 bases each). Germline CDR1 is SGHTA and CDR2 is FQGNSA. This CDR3 is 18 amino acids long. The CDR3 DNA reads as TGTGCCAACAGCTTGGGGCTAGTGGGAGAATGGGGCACAGATACGCAGTATTTT. Protein sequence: CANSLGLVGEWGTDTQYF.

In this sample, this clonotype turned up many times. This rearrangement joins TRBV20-1 to TRBJ1-2; 7 nucleotides align to TRBD1. The CDR3 is 14 residues long. CDR1 DFQATT and CDR2 SNEGSKA come from the germline V gene (reference sequence). J lost 4 bases, V lost 5 bases, and 10 bases had no gene match. CDR3 sequence: CSAQGNRDSYGYTF. The CDR3 nucleotides are TGCAGTGCTCAAGGTAACCGGGACAGCTATGGCTACACCTTC.